These 17 T cell receptor beta chains came from one sample sequenced in a study of T cell responses to AZD1222 COVID-19 vaccine. Sequencing used immunoSEQ multiplex PCR; TCRdb keeps in-frame clones, though not all of them. The sample includes over 75,000 clones, over 75% of them seen just once. The material was peripheral blood, obtained on day 0 of AZD1222 vaccination. These receptors all stem from an adult in good health.

A few counts support this clone. The chain is built from TRBV7-6 and TRBJ2-7, with D perhaps TRBD2 (6 bases). From germline, CDR1 is SGHVS and CDR2 FNYEAQ. The CDR3 length is 16 residues. The V and J ends lost 5 bases and 2 bases respectively, with 19 bases between them. CDR3 in amino acids: CASSPTQFRGTYEQYF. The CDR3 DNA sequence: TGTGCCAGCAGCCCAACCCAATTCCGCGGGACCTACGAGCAGTACTTC.

V usage is TRBV20-1 and J usage is TRBJ2-1; D is perhaps TRBD1 (6 bases). The CDR3 extends over 13 amino acids. CDR1 DFQATT and CDR2 SNEGSKA come from the germline V gene (reference sequence). Between the trimmed V and J ends, which lost 3 bases and 5 bases, there was a span of 11 bases. In DNA, the CDR3 is TGCAGTGCTAGTTGGGCAGGGGACAATGAGCAGTTCTTC. Amino acid sequence: CSASWAGDNEQFF.

The V call is TRBV19, the J call TRBJ1-5, with D uncertain. This CDR3 comprises 14 residues. Germline V gives CDR1 LNHDA, CDR2 SQIVND (reference sequence). V was cut by 7 bases and J by 5 bases, with 15 bases left in between. The CDR3 spells CASNPGGNYQPQHF. CDR3 sequence (DNA): TGTGCCAGTAACCCCGGTGGGAATTATCAGCCCCAGCATTTT.

The V call is TRBV11-1, the J call TRBJ2-5; 10 nucleotides match TRBD1. The trim removed 5 bases at V and 5 bases at J, leaving 5 bases unmatched. The CDR3 is 14 amino acids. Germline V CDR1 and CDR2: SGHAT, FQDESV (reference sequence). The CDR3 protein is CASSRQGARETQYF. The CDR3 nucleotides are TGTGCCAGCAGCCGACAGGGGGCTAGGGAGACCCAGTACTTC.

The CDR3 is CASSHRTSGRTDTQYF. CDR3 DNA: TGTGCCAGCAGCCACCGGACTAGCGGGCGCACAGATACGCAGTATTTT. The V and J genes are TRBV3-1 (or the pseudogene TRBV3-2) and TRBJ2-3; 11 bases agree with TRBD2. Germline V lookup: CDR1 LGHDT, CDR2 YNNKEL (reference sequence). The CDR3 is made up of 16 amino acids. The trim removed 3 bases at V and 1 base at J, leaving 3 bases unmatched.

The chain combines TRBV6-2 or TRBV6-3 with TRBJ2-2, with 10 nucleotides matching TRBD2. The CDR3 is made up of 20 amino acids. In germline, CDR1 is MNHEY, CDR2 SVGEGT. The V segment lost 0 bases and the J segment 2 bases; nucleotides outside the gene matches: 12. DNA of the CDR3: TGTGCCAGCAGTTACTCAAGAAGGGTTGTAGCGGGAGGAAACACCGGGGAGCTGTTTTTT. Amino acid sequence: CASSYSRRVVAGGNTGELFF.

The chain links TRBV29-1 to TRBJ1-3; D unclear. Germline CDR1 reads SQVTM; CDR2 reads ANQGSEA. The CDR3 covers 14 residues. The V gene lost 4 bases and the J gene lost 0 bases, with 10 bases spanning the gap. The CDR3 DNA reads as TGCAGCGTTGTGGGTCACCTCTCTGGAAACACCATATATTTT. It is translated as CSVVGHLSGNTIYF.

The rearrangement joins TRBV29-1 to TRBJ2-7; 11 bases are shared with TRBD1. The junction had 10 bases not matched to a gene; V was cut back by 5 bases and J by 4 bases. The germline V gene has CDR1 SQVTM and CDR2 ANQGSEA. The CDR3 totals 15 residues. The CDR3 region is CSVHLSGTGGYEQYF. As DNA, the CDR3 is TGCAGCGTTCACCTCTCCGGGACAGGGGGTTACGAGCAGTACTTC.

This clone showed up just once. The rearrangement links TRBV19 to TRBJ1-5, with D possibly being TRBD1 (5 bases). Germline-derived CDR1 and CDR2 are LNHDA and SQIVND (reference sequence). Trimming removed 3 bases from V and 6 bases from J, with 6 bases in between. The CDR3 contains 12 residues. The CDR3 bases are TGTGCCAGTAGTATTGGGGCTCAGCCCCAGCATTTT. This encodes CASSIGAQPQHF. Variable domain in full (rest from reference TRBV19 and TRBJ1-5): DGGITQSPKYLFRKEGQNVTLSCEQNLNHDAMYWYRQDPGQGLRLIYYSQIVNDFQKGDIAEGYSVSREKKESFPLTVTSAQKNPTAFYLCASSIGAQPQHFGDGTRLSIL.

The chain carries TRBV3-1 (or the pseudogene TRBV3-2) and TRBJ2-1, with 9 bases lining up with TRBD2. The CDR3 contains 20 residues. Germline assignment: CDR1 LGHDT and CDR2 YNNKEL (reference sequence). After removal of 4 bases from V and 4 bases from J, the junction contained 20 bases not matched to a gene. CDR3 DNA: TGTGCCAGCAGCCCAACCAGCGGACAGACTTCTAGCGGGACTTACAATGAGCAGTTCTTC. Translation gives CASSPTSGQTSSGTYNEQFF.

The CDR3, as DNA: TGTGCCAGCAGAAAGACCGGGACAGGGGATAGTCAGCCCCAGCATTTT. It codes for CASRKTGTGDSQPQHF. The V call is TRBV13, the J call TRBJ1-5; 10 bases match TRBD1. The CDR3 extends over 16 amino acids. Per germline, CDR1 PRHDT and CDR2 FYEKMQ (reference sequence). Losses at the gene ends were 6 bases for V and 6 bases for J; bases not matched to a gene: 11.

This clone was detected a few times. The CDR3 bases are TGTGCCAGCAGCTTAGCGGGTTCACCCCTCCACTTT. It translates to CASSLAGSPLHF. The chain recombines TRBV7-2 with TRBJ1-6; D not certain. The germline V gene encodes CDR1 SGHTA and CDR2 FQGNSA. The CDR3 is 12 amino acids. V was pared by 0 bases and J by 9 bases, with 3 bases between.

This chain links TRBV5-1 with TRBJ2-2; 7 nucleotides match TRBD1. The CDR3 is 15 residues long. Per germline, CDR1 SGHRS and CDR2 YFSETQ. J gave up 2 bases and V 3 bases, and 4 bases lay outside the gene matches. The CDR3 protein is CASSSGQQNTGELFF. DNA of the CDR3: TGCGCCAGCAGCTCGGGACAGCAAAACACCGGGGAGCTGTTTTTT.

The chain has TRBV18 and TRBJ2-1; 10 bases match TRBD2. The J segment lost 8 bases and the V segment lost 0 bases, leaving 1 base of the junction unmatched. The CDR3 consists of 14 residues. Germline CDR1 reads KGHSH; CDR2 reads LQKENI. The DNA of the CDR3 is TGTGCCAGCTCACCACCGGGACTAGCGTATGAGCAGTTCTTC. Protein product: CASSPPGLAYEQFF.

The rearrangement uses TRBV9 and TRBJ2-2; TRBD1 or TRBD2 may be the D gene (5 bases each). V dropped 8 bases and J dropped 2 bases, with 16 bases sitting between them. The germline gives CDR1 SGDLS, CDR2 YYNGEE. The CDR3 contains 15 residues. CDR3 in amino acids: CASRKGTVNTGELFF. CDR3 bases: TGTGCCAGTCGAAAAGGGACGGTAAACACCGGGGAGCTGTTTTTT.

The chain is built from TRBV6-6 and TRBJ1-2; D might be TRBD1 (5 bases). The germline gives CDR1 MNHNY, CDR2 SVGAGI (reference sequence). This CDR3 contains 14 residues. The V gene lost 6 bases and the J gene lost 8 bases, with 19 bases spanning the gap. CDR3 in DNA: TGTGCCAGCAGGGGCTCCTTAGACAGTCAAGGCTACACCTTC. Its protein is CASRGSLDSQGYTF.

This rearrangement joins TRBV5-5 to TRBJ2-5; 8 positions agree with TRBD1. The germline gives CDR1 SGHKS, CDR2 YYEKEE (reference sequence). This CDR3 region has 15 residues. J was trimmed by 0 bases and V by 4 bases; bases with no gene match: 5. In nucleotides, the CDR3 is TGTGCCAGCAGCAGGGGACAGGTCGACCAAGAGACCCAGTACTTC. Translating it yields CASSRGQVDQETQYF.